The clone carrying this T cell receptor (beta chain) was recorded at least ten times. Its target is not known. One end of the junction does not line up with germline, which may come from a read error. The entry originates in a study of T cells after yellow fever vaccination. The wider study: Some fractions had low cell numbers, and these were prepared with SMART-Seq v4 Ultra Low Input.

MiXCR, applied by TCRdb to the 5' RACE reads, yields one record per CDR3 protein. This table holds 150,000 to 200,000 distinct CDR3 sequences, approximately 6.2% found once. Study-wide findings and caveats: Weaker, the secondary response had a peak occurring faster, on day 5 versus 15. A small proportion of clonotypes was detected in both the CD4 and CD8 compartments. Clones that expanded after primary vaccination mostly reappeared after the booster (less than 98% CD4, 75% to 90% CD8).

The clonotype was recovered from a man between 18 and 29 years old who received the YFV17D yellow fever vaccine. The material sequenced was CD4+ T cells sorted from PBMCs, taken on the day of the first yellow fever vaccination.

The CDR3 protein is CSAPNRGPPYNEQFF. CDR3 in DNA: TGCAGTGCGCCAAACAGGGGCCCACCCTATAATGAGCAGTTCTTC. The V call is TRBV20-1, the J call TRBJ2-1; 7 nucleotides align to TRBD1. From germline, CDR1 is DFQATT and CDR2 SNEGSKA (reference sequence). This CDR3 comprises 15 residues.